Below, 5 T cell receptor beta chains from the same sample are listed, as sequenced in a study of blood T cell repertoires in COVID-19. Here immunoSEQ multiplex PCR was the method, and the copy in TCRdb shows in-frame clones only, minus some. The table has around 80,000 clones, 83% seen once. Sequencing was done on a sample of peripheral blood. Source of these receptors: an elderly woman with acute or convalescent COVID-19.

This chain connects TRBV30 to TRBJ2-5; D remains unclear. The V end was cut by 3 bases, the J end by 4 bases, with 12 bases between. The CDR3 has 13 residues. Germline V lookup: CDR1 GTSNPN, CDR2 SVGIG (reference sequence). CDR3 nucleotide sequence: TGTGCCTGGAGCACGAGGTTTAGAGAGACCCAGTACTTC. The encoded protein is CAWSTRFRETQYF.

The V and J genes are TRBV27 and TRBJ1-4; D is perhaps TRBD1 (5 bases). This CDR3 is built from 15 residues. The V end lost 5 bases, the J end lost 0 bases, and 10 bases lay between the germline ends. CDR1 is MNHEY, CDR2 SMNVEV, per germline (reference sequence). This CDR3 reads CASSTQGSTNEKLFF. In DNA, the CDR3 is TGTGCCAGCAGTACTCAGGGTTCAACTAATGAAAAACTGTTTTTT.

This clone has only a few counts. The gene calls are TRBV2 and TRBJ2-1; D possibly corresponds to TRBD2 (5 bases). The V end lost 7 bases, the J end lost 0 bases, and 13 bases lay between the germline ends. Germline CDR1 reads SNHLY; CDR2 reads FYNNEI. The CDR3 runs 15 residues. The CDR3 sequence is CASKKPGGSYNEQFF. As DNA, the CDR3 is TGTGCCAGCAAAAAACCCGGAGGCTCCTACAATGAGCAGTTCTTC. Together with reference TRBV2 and TRBJ2-1, the CDR3 gives the full variable domain: EPEVTQTPSHQVTQMGQEVILRCVPISNHLYFYWYRQILGQKVEFLVSFYNNEISEKSEIFDDQFSVERPDGSNFTLKIRSTKLEDSAMYFCASKKPGGSYNEQFFGPGTRLTVL.

This chain's CDR3 is CASSLRRDAEKLFF. CDR3 DNA sequence: TGTGCCAGCAGCCTACGGCGGGACGCCGAAAAACTGTTTTTT. The rearrangement links TRBV7-2 to TRBJ1-4, with D possibly matching TRBD1 (5 bases). CDR3 length: 14 residues. Trimming took off 5 bases at V and 8 bases at J, with 15 bases between the two ends. CDR1 is SGHTA, CDR2 FQGNSA, per germline.

The chain employs TRBV7-2 and TRBJ2-5; D gene uncertain. V lost 4 bases and J lost 2, with 2 bases in between. The CDR3 is 11 residues long. CDR1 SGHTA and CDR2 FQGNSA come from the germline V gene. The CDR3 reads CASSSQETQYF. As DNA, the CDR3 is TGTGCCAGCAGCTCACAAGAGACCCAGTACTTC.